This T cell receptor beta chain came from a study of OX40 agonist ivuxolimab in advanced cancers. Study as a whole: Given to patients was ivuxolimab, an agonistic anti-OX40 (CD134) antibody. Findings of the study overall: The antigen specificity of the peripheral T cells (those that were expanded) was not determined.

Notes on this clone: Its matching antigen is unknown.

Per germline, CDR1 SQVTM and CDR2 ANQGSEA. V dropped 4 bases and J dropped 7; count of bases not matched to a gene: 10. The CDR3 has 14 amino acids. The investigators sampled blood at baseline, at cycle 4 day 1, and at cycle 7 day 1. TCRdb's table, derived via immunoSEQ multiplex PCR, lists solely in-frame clones and lacks some. The repertoire holds some 150,000 clones, with 90% as singletons. The specimen comprised CD4+ or CD8+ T cells sorted from blood, sampled in a trial of the OX40 agonist ivuxolimab. This chain connects TRBV29-1 to TRBJ2-1, with 7 bases that match TRBD2. The clonotype was recovered from an adult with an advanced solid tumor such as melanoma, head and neck, liver or kidney cancer. The CDR3 coding sequence is TGCAGCGTTGGGAGACCTATGGGGGGGAATGAGCAGTTCTTC. It codes for CSVGRPMGGNEQFF.